The 26 T cell receptor beta chains below come from one sample, sequenced in a study of T cell responses to AZD1222 COVID-19 vaccine. Generated by immunoSEQ multiplex PCR, the TCRdb table keeps only in-frame clones and is missing some. The data contain roughly 150,000 clones, 80% to 95% of them singletons. The input for sequencing was peripheral blood, taken on day 0 of AZD1222 vaccination. The receptors were gathered from an adult in good health.

The rearrangement links TRBV2 to TRBJ1-1; 7 nucleotides agree with TRBD1. Looked up from germline, CDR1 is SNHLY and CDR2 is FYNNEI. J lost 4 bases, V lost 6 bases, and 8 bases had no gene match. CDR3 size: 14 residues. The CDR3 coding sequence is TGTGCCAGCAGAGCACAGACAGGGAGCACTGAAGCTTTCTTT. Its protein product is CASRAQTGSTEAFF.

The rearrangement links TRBV30 to TRBJ1-2; a weak D match, TRBD1 (5 bases). V lost 0 bases to trimming and J lost 0 bases, with 11 bases between them. The CDR3 is 15 residues long. Germline assignment: CDR1 GTSNPN and CDR2 SVGIG (reference sequence). The CDR3 DNA sequence: TGTGCCTGGAGTGTAAATTGGGGGGCTAACTATGGCTACACCTTC. Protein: CAWSVNWGANYGYTF.

This rearrangement joins TRBV5-1 to TRBJ1-5; 8 nucleotides match TRBD1. With V trimmed by 4 bases and J by 7 bases, 7 bases remained unmatched. Per the germline V gene, CDR1 is SGHRS and CDR2 is YFSETQ. The CDR3 is 14 residues long. The DNA of the CDR3 is TGCGCCAGCAGCACAGGGGGAGGAGGGCAGCCCCAGCATTTT. Its protein is CASSTGGGGQPQHF.

The chain links TRBV5-6 to TRBJ1-2; 10 nucleotides align to TRBD1. V lost 4 bases, J lost 8 bases, and 8 bases stayed unmatched. The CDR3 sequence is 14 residues long. Germline V gene lookup returns CDR1 SGHDT and CDR2 YYEEEE. CDR3 nucleotides: TGTGCCAGCAGCCACCGACAGGGGGCGGCGGGCTACACCTTC. Protein sequence: CASSHRQGAAGYTF.

CDR3 protein: CASSLARQLSGSKLFF. As DNA, the CDR3 is TGTGCCAGCAGCTTAGCCAGACAGCTATCTGGATCGAAACTGTTTTTT. This chain links TRBV7-9 with TRBJ1-4, with D perhaps TRBD1 (5 bases). CDR3 length: 16 residues. CDR1 is SEHNR, CDR2 FQNEAQ, per germline (reference sequence). Trimming stripped 0 bases from V and 11 bases from J, with 19 bases between.

V usage is TRBV19 and J usage is TRBJ1-2; D possibly corresponds to TRBD1 (6 bases). The CDR3 consists of 14 residues. The V gene lost 3 bases and the J gene lost 2 bases, with 10 bases spanning the gap. Germline-derived CDR1 and CDR2 are LNHDA and SQIVND (reference sequence). CDR3 in DNA: TGTGCCAGTAGTATCACCGGGACAAACTATGGCTACACCTTC. Protein sequence: CASSITGTNYGYTF.

CDR3 residues: CASSLELAGGTDTQYF. The CDR3, as DNA: TGCGCCAGCAGCCTCGAGCTAGCGGGTGGCACAGATACGCAGTATTTT. This chain connects TRBV4-3 to TRBJ2-3; 8 bases fit TRBD2. V lost 4 bases to trimming and J lost 1 base; unmatched junction nucleotides: 7. Germline loops: CDR1 LGHNA, CDR2 YSLEER. This CDR3 region has 16 residues.

V gene TRBV10-3 combines with J gene TRBJ1-3, with a possible D match to TRBD1 (5 bases). The CDR3 loop spans 17 amino acids. Per germline, CDR1 ENHRY and CDR2 SYGVKD. Trimming removed 2 bases at V and 0 bases at J, with 14 bases between. The CDR3 coding sequence is TGTGCCATCAGTGAGGGGACCACAGGCCGCTCTGGAAACACCATATATTTT. Its translation is CAISEGTTGRSGNTIYF.

The gene calls are TRBV6-5 and TRBJ1-1; no definite D call. CDR3 length: 14 residues. V was pared by 2 bases and J by 1 base, with 8 bases between. Germline V CDR1 and CDR2: MNHEY, SVGAGI. Written as DNA, the CDR3 is TGTGCCAGCAGTTACGGAAGGAGGAACACTGAAGCTTTCTTT. This gives the protein CASSYGRRNTEAFF.

The V gene is TRBV7-9, the J gene TRBJ1-2, with 10 bases matching TRBD1. Trimming took 5 bases from V and 1 from J; bases not matched to a gene: 7. Germline loops: CDR1 SEHNR, CDR2 FQNEAQ (reference sequence). CDR3 size: 16 residues. CDR3 in DNA: TGTGCCAGCAGCCGAGACCGGGACAGGGGTAACTATGGCTACACCTTC. Amino acid sequence: CASSRDRDRGNYGYTF.

The chain uses TRBV6-5 and TRBJ1-3; D remains ambiguous. The CDR3 spans 15 residues. Germline CDR1 is MNHEY and CDR2 is SVGAGI. Trimming left V 0 bases short and J 4 bases short, with 10 bases between. Written as DNA, the CDR3 is TGTGCCAGCAGTTACTCGAGGTTTTCCGGAAACACCATATATTTT. Translation: CASSYSRFSGNTIYF.

The chain combines TRBV28 with TRBJ2-2; weak D call: TRBD1 (6 bases). CDR3 length: 13 amino acids. In germline, CDR1 is MDHEN, CDR2 SYDVKM. Deletions cut 7 bases from V and 7 bases from J, with 13 bases between. The CDR3 loop is CASTLRGGGELFF. CDR3 in DNA: TGTGCCAGCACTCTGAGAGGGGGCGGGGAGCTGTTTTTT. Full variable domain (remainder filled in from reference TRBV28 and TRBJ2-2): DVKVTQSSRYLVKRTGEKVFLECVQDMDHENMFWYRQDPGLGLRLIYFSYDVKMKEKGDIPEGYSVSREKKERFSLILESASTNQTSMYLCASTLRGGGELFFGEGSRLTVL.

The chain recombines TRBV24-1 with TRBJ1-5, with D possibly matching TRBD1 (6 bases). The CDR3 length is 14 residues. Germline V CDR1 and CDR2: KGHDR, SFDVKD. V was shortened by 5 bases and J by 3 bases, with 10 bases between the two germline ends. As DNA, the CDR3 is TGTGCCACCAGTGTGTCAGGGGACAATCAGCCCCAGCATTTT. This encodes CATSVSGDNQPQHF.

The sample holds one count of this clone. V gene TRBV6-5 combines with J gene TRBJ2-1, with 10 bases aligning to TRBD2. The V gene's germline CDR1 is MNHEY and CDR2 SVGAGI. The CDR3 is 15 amino acids. V lost 0 bases and J lost 10; bases outside the gene matches: 6. The CDR3 loop reads CASSYSLSSGGEQFF. The CDR3 DNA reads as TGTGCCAGCAGTTACTCCCTATCTAGCGGGGGCGAGCAGTTCTTC.

The V and J genes are TRBV28 and TRBJ1-5; D unclear. Trimming removed 6 bases at V and 3 bases at J, with 12 bases between. There are 14 residues in the CDR3. Per germline, CDR1 MDHEN and CDR2 SYDVKM. The CDR3 is CASRTPISNQPQHF. In DNA, the CDR3 is TGTGCCAGCAGAACACCCATTTCCAATCAGCCCCAGCATTTT.

The chain employs TRBV7-2 and TRBJ2-7; 9 positions agree with TRBD1. Losses at the gene ends were 9 bases for V and 0 bases for J; bases not matched to a gene: 6. The CDR3 extends over 14 amino acids. Germline V lookup: CDR1 SGHTA, CDR2 FQGNSA. In DNA form, the CDR3 reads TGTGCCAGTAGTAAGACAGGGGGCTCCTACGAGCAGTACTTC. It codes for CASSKTGGSYEQYF.

This rearrangement joins TRBV6-6 to TRBJ2-7, with 7 bases lining up with TRBD1. The CDR3 is made up of 14 amino acids. V shed 8 bases and J 2 bases; nucleotides not matched to a gene: 9. Germline V lookup: CDR1 MNHNY, CDR2 SVGAGI (reference sequence). The chain's CDR3 is CASAEGAQTYEQYF. CDR3 nucleotides: TGTGCCAGCGCCGAGGGGGCGCAGACCTACGAGCAGTACTTC.

The rearrangement uses TRBV12-3 or TRBV12-4 and TRBJ2-1; weak D call: TRBD2 (6 bases). This CDR3 contains 9 residues. With 10 bases removed from V and 9 bases from J, the gap between germline ends came to 7 bases. CDR3 in DNA: TGTGCCAACGGGAGTGAGCAGTTCTTC. Its protein product is CANGSEQFF.

The chain links TRBV2 to TRBJ1-2, with D perhaps matching TRBD1 (5 bases). Per the germline V gene, CDR1 is SNHLY and CDR2 is FYNNEI. V shed 1 base and J shed 6 bases, with 9 bases lying between them. The CDR3 consists of 13 residues. CDR3 amino acids: CASSEGGIDGYTF. The DNA for the CDR3 is TGTGCCAGCAGTGAAGGGGGCATCGATGGCTACACCTTC.

The chain carries TRBV13 and TRBJ1-3; TRBD1 aligns across 8 bases. CDR1 and CDR2 from the germline V gene are PRHDT and FYEKMQ (reference sequence). The ends lost 5 bases at V and 8 bases at J; junction bases unmatched: 11. CDR3 length equals 15 residues. In nucleotides, the CDR3 is TGTGCCAGCAGCGCAGACAGGGGTTTGAAGGACACCATATATTTT. Encoded protein: CASSADRGLKDTIYF.

The rearrangement uses TRBV27 and TRBJ1-2; D is ambiguous. The germline CDR1 and CDR2 sequences are MNHEY and SMNVEV (reference sequence). The CDR3 has 14 residues. Trimming cost V 3 bases and J 1 base, with 9 bases left between them. The DNA for the CDR3 is TGTGCCAGCAGTTTGGGGAGCCTTAACTATGGCTACACCTTC. This sequence encodes CASSLGSLNYGYTF.

The chain carries TRBV3-1 (or the pseudogene TRBV3-2) and TRBJ2-5; possible D gene TRBD1, 7 bases. Germline CDR1 LGHDT, CDR2 YNNKEL (reference sequence). Trimming removed 8 bases from V and 4 bases from J, with 14 bases in between. There are 13 residues in the CDR3. The CDR3 reads CASGRQGGETQYF. Here the CDR3 DNA reads TGTGCCAGCGGAAGACAGGGAGGAGAGACCCAGTACTTC.

This clone was observed once. Given a much more abundant clone one base away, this may be a read error. The genes are TRBV6-5 and TRBJ2-1; 8 positions match TRBD1. CDR3 size: 15 residues. Germline V CDR1 and CDR2: MNHEY, SVGAGI. DNA for the CDR3: TGTGTCAGCATAACCGGGACAGGTACTTACAATGAGCAGTTCTTC. It yields the protein CVSITGTGTYNEQFF.

This chain uses TRBV30 with TRBJ1-4; D ambiguous. Germline-derived CDR1 and CDR2 are GTSNPN and SVGIG (reference sequence). With 0 bases removed from V and 4 bases from J, the gap between germline ends came to 6 bases. The CDR3 covers 13 residues. The CDR3 sequence is CAWSVYGNEKLFF. DNA of the CDR3: TGTGCCTGGAGTGTATATGGTAATGAAAAACTGTTTTTT.

This clone was detected a few times. The rearrangement links TRBV12-3 or TRBV12-4 to TRBJ2-1; weak D call: TRBD1 (5 bases). The CDR3 is 13 amino acids. V gave up 2 bases and J gave up 5 bases, with 7 bases separating them. The CDR3 reads CASSLKGDNEQFF. In DNA, the CDR3 is TGTGCCAGCAGTTTAAAAGGGGACAATGAGCAGTTCTTC.

The sample holds one count of this clone. The J gene is TRBJ2-7, the V gene TRBV7-8; 10 positions match TRBD1. This CDR3 is 15 amino acids long. The germline gives CDR1 SGHVS, CDR2 FQNEAQ. Trimming removed 5 bases from V and 2 bases from J; junction bases left unmatched: 6. For the CDR3, the DNA is TGTGCCAGCAGCCGGCGGGACAGGGGACCCTACGAGCAGTACTTC. Translated, it gives CASSRRDRGPYEQYF. Supplemented by reference TRBV7-8 and TRBJ2-7, the full variable domain reads GAGVSQSPRYKVAKRGQDVALRCDPISGHVSLFWYQQALGQGPEFLTYFQNEAQLDKSGLPSDRFFAERPEGSVSTLKIQRTQQEDSAVYLCASSRRDRGPYEQYFGPGTRLTVT.